This is a list of T cell receptor beta chains from one sample in a study of chemoradiotherapy in HPV16-positive cancers. Assay: immunoSEQ multiplex PCR; the TCRdb copy retains only in-frame clones and omits some. The sample has about 5,100 clones, over 70% seen once. Sequencing was performed on tumor tissue, taken from a patient who underwent chemoradiotherapy. These receptors all come from a human donor with HPV-associated anogenital cancer. Each CDR3 is given with its conserved first and last residue. Fields, in order: clone size, D gene, V gene, J gene, CDR3 DNA, CDR3 protein. D genes are given only for firm matches. Only part of the rows carry a size: once, few, many, or a class if the clone is expanded.

>few|.|TRBV5-6|TRBJ1-1
TGTGCCAGCAGCTTGTTTGGCAGGGAGAACACTGAAGCTTTCTTT
CASSLFGRENTEAFF
>.|TRBD1|TRBV11-2|TRBJ2-5
TGTGCCAGCAGCCGGGACAGGGAAGAGACCCAGTACTTC
CASSRDREETQYF
>large|TRBD2|TRBV7-9|TRBJ2-1
TGTGCCAGCAATTTGGGGGGGAAAGGACCAGATGAGCAGTTCTTC
CASNLGGKGPDEQFF
>large|TRBD1|TRBV2|TRBJ2-5
TGTGCCAGCAGTGAGGGACCGGGACAGGGGGCAGAGACCCAGTACTTC
CASSEGPGQGAETQYF
>.|TRBD1|TRBV5-6|TRBJ2-2
TGTGCCAGCAGCTCCCCCGGGACAGGGGACACCGGGGAGCTGTTTTTT
CASSSPGTGDTGELFF
>.|.|TRBV7-5|TRBJ1-1
TGTGTCAGAAGCTCACACAGAAACATGAACACTGAAGCTTTCTTT
CVRSSHRNMNTEAFF
>.|.|TRBV6-1|TRBJ2-1
TGTGCCAGCAGAGAAGGGAGTTTTGCGTCTACGGATGAGCAGTTCTTC
CASREGSFASTDEQFF
>.|TRBD1|TRBV14|TRBJ2-5
TGTGCCAGCAGCCCGTTTGACAGGGGGTTACAGACCCAGTACTTC
CASSPFDRGLQTQYF
>.|TRBD1|TRBV5-1|TRBJ2-2
TGCGCCAGCAGCTTCGGAACAGGGGCGGGCGGGGAGCTGTTTTTT
CASSFGTGAGGELFF
>.|.|TRBV5-1|TRBJ2-1
TGCGCCAGCAGCTTGGGATCCCTTACTAGCAATGAGCAGTTCTTC
CASSLGSLTSNEQFF
>.|.|TRBV5-6|TRBJ1-1
TGTGCCAGCAGCTTATCGCCGAACACTGAAGCTTTCTTT
CASSLSPNTEAFF
>.|.|TRBV6-6|TRBJ2-7
TGTGCCAGCAGTTCGACAGACCTATACGAGCAGTACTTC
CASSSTDLYEQYF
>.|TRBD1|TRBV6-5|TRBJ1-2
TGTGCCAGCAGTCCAGACAGGGGCCGTGGCTACACCTTC
CASSPDRGRGYTF
>.|.|TRBV2|TRBJ2-2
TGTGCCAGCCGATGGGACCGCGGGGAGCTGTTTTTT
CASRWDRGELFF
>.|.|TRBV2|TRBJ2-2
TGTGCCAGCAGCGCGGGACCGTCAAACACCGGGGAGCTGTTTTTT
CASSAGPSNTGELFF
>.|.|TRBV6-5|TRBJ1-2
TGTGCCAGCAGCCCTCGGGACTATGGCTACACCTTC
CASSPRDYGYTF
>few|.|TRBV7-6|TRBJ1-5
TGTGCCAGCAGCTTAGTACTGGGTCAGCCCCAGCATTTT
CASSLVLGQPQHF
>.|.|TRBV23-1|TRBJ1-2
TGCGCCAGCAGTCAATTGAAAGGGAACTATGGCTACACCTTC
CASSQLKGNYGYTF
>.|.|TRBV7-3|TRBJ2-7
TGTGCCAGCAGCTTACTAGAGGGTTCCGAGCAGTACTTC
CASSLLEGSEQYF
>.|TRBD1|TRBV6-5|TRBJ1-1
TGTGCCAGCGCTTGGGGACAGGGGATCACTGAAGCTTTCTTT
CASAWGQGITEAFF
>.|TRBD1|TRBV5-4|TRBJ1-2
TGTGCCAGCAGCCCTATTGGGACAGGAAACTATGGCTACACCTTC
CASSPIGTGNYGYTF
>.|.|TRBV5-1|TRBJ1-2
TGCGCCAGCAGCCCCGGGACGAACTATGGCTACACCTTC
CASSPGTNYGYTF
>.|.|TRBV9|TRBJ2-2
TGTGCCAGCAGCGTAGGGGGCTCAGAGACCGGGGAGCTGTTTTTT
CASSVGGSETGELFF